This T cell receptor beta chain was identified in a study of T-cell memory formation after mild COVID-19. Study overall: Clustering of TCRs was largely donor specific.

MiXCR was run by TCRdb on the 5' RACE reads, yielding one entry per CDR3 protein. The sample lists around 250,000 distinct CDR3 sequences, approximately 10% seen once, with around 23% in the top ten. Study-wide findings and caveats: Contracting clones localized mainly to CM and EM when CD4+ and mainly to EMRA when CD8+. The study found balanced CD4/CD8 in clones contracting day 15 to 85 and a CD4+ lean in later expanders.

The CDR3 has 13 residues. Trimming took off 2 bases at V and 3 bases at J, with 8 bases between the two ends. A few counts support this clonotype. The antigen is not known. The source is a man aged 18 to 29 who had mild COVID-19 (a few samples of this study predate the infection). Cell type and time point are not known. This sequence joins TRBV12-3 or TRBV12-4 and TRBJ2-7; no firm D call. Sequencing used PBMCs or a T cell subset sorted from them (not recorded which). The CDR3 is CASSLPNFYEQYF. The CDR3 DNA follows: TGTGCCAGCAGTTTACCCAACTTCTACGAGCAGTACTTC.